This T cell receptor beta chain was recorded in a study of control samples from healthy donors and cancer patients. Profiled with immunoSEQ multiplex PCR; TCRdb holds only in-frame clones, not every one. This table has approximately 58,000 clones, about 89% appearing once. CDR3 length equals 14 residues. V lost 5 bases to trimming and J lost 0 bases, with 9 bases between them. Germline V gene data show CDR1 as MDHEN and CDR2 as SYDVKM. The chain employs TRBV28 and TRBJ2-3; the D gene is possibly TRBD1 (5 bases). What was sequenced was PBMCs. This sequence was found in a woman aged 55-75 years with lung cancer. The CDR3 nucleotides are TGTGCCAGCAGTCGCCAGGGTAGCACAGATACGCAGTATTTT. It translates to CASSRQGSTDTQYF.